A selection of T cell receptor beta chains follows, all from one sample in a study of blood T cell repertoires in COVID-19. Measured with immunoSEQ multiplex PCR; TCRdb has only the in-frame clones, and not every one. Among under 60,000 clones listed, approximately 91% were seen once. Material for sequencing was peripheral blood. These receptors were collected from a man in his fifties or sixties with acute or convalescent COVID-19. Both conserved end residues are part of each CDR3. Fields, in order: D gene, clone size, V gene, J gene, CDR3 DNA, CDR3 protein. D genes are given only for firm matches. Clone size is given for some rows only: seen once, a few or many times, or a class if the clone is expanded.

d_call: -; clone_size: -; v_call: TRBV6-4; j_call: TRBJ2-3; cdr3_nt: TGTGCCAGCAGTGACAGGGGTGGCACAGATACGCAGTATTTT; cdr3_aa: CASSDRGGTDTQYF
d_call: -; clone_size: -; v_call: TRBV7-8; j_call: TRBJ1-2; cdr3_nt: TGTGCCAGCAGCCGAACAGGGATGGATGGCTACACCTTC; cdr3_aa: CASSRTGMDGYTF
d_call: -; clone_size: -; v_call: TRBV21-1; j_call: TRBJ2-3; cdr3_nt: TGTGCCAGCAGCAGATTGAGGACAGGGGGGACAGATACGCAGTATTTT; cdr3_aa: CASSRLRTGGTDTQYF
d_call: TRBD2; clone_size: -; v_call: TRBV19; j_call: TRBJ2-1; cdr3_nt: TGTGCCAGTTCCAACCAAGCGGGAGTGGAAAATGAGCAGTTCTTC; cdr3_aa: CASSNQAGVENEQFF
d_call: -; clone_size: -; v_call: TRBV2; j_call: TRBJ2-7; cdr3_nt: TGTGCCAGCACGACATTCCCCTACGAGCAGTACTTC; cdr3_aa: CASTTFPYEQYF
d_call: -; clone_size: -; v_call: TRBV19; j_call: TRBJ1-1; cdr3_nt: TGTGCCAGTAGTAGGCTTCGGGGAGGAGGGAACACTGAAGCTTTCTTT; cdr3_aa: CASSRLRGGGNTEAFF
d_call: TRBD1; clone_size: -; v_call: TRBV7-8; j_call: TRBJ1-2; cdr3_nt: TGTGCCAGCAGCTTAATGCAGGGGGAGGATGGCTACACCTTC; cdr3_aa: CASSLMQGEDGYTF
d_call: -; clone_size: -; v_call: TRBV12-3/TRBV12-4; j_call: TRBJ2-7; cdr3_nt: TGTGCCAGCAGTTTTCAGGGTACCTACGAGCAGTACTTC; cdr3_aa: CASSFQGTYEQYF
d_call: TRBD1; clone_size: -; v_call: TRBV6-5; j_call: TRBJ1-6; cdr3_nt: TGTGCCAGCAGCTACACGGGACAGGGTTATTCACCCCTCCACTTT; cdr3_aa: CASSYTGQGYSPLHF
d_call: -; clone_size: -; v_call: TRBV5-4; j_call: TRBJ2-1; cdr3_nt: TGTGCCAGCAGCTTGGGTCAGGCTCAGTTCTTC; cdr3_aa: CASSLGQAQFF
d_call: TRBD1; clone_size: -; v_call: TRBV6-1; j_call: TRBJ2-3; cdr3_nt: TGTGCCAGCAGTGAGTTCCGACAGGGGATGCCAGATACGCAGTATTTT; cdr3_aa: CASSEFRQGMPDTQYF
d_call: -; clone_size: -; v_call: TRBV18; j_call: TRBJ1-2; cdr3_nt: TGTGCCAGCTCACAGATGGTCGCGGCTAACTATGGCTACACCTTC; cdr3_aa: CASSQMVAANYGYTF
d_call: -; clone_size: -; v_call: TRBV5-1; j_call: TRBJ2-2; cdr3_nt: TGCGCCAGCAGTTATGAGCCCACCGGGGAGCTGTTTTTT; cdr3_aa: CASSYEPTGELFF
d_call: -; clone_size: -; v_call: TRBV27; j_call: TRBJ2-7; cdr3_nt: TGTGCCAGCACTGGGAGCGGATCCTACGAGCAGTACTTC; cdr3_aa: CASTGSGSYEQYF
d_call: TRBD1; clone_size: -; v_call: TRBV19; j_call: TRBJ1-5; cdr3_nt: TGTGCCAGTAGACTTACAGGGGGCTCCAATCAGCCCCAGCATTTT; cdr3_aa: CASRLTGGSNQPQHF
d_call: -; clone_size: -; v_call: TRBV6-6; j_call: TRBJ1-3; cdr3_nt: TGTGCCAGCAGCAAACCCGACATCATCTCTGGAAACACCATATATTTT; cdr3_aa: CASSKPDIISGNTIYF
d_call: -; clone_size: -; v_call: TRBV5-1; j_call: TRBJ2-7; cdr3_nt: TGCGCCAGCAGCTTGGGGTCGGCAGGGCTTGGTGAGCAGTACTTC; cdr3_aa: CASSLGSAGLGEQYF
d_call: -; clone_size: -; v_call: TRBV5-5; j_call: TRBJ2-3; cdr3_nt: TGTGCCAGCAACAGACAGAGCACAGATACGCAGTATTTT; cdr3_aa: CASNRQSTDTQYF
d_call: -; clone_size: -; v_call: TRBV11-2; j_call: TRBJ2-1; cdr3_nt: TGTGCCAGCAGCTCCGGGACTCCCTCCTACAATGAGCAGTTCTTC; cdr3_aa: CASSSGTPSYNEQFF
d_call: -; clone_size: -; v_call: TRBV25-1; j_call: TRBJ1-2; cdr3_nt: TGTGCCACCCGGTCGGGGAACTATGGCTACACCTTC; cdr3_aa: CATRSGNYGYTF
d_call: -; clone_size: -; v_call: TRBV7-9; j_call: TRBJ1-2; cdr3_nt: TGTGCCAGCAGCCCTACCGGGTCCGGATCTAACTATGGCTACACCTTC; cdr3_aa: CASSPTGSGSNYGYTF
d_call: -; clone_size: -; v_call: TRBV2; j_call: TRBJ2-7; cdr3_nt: TGTGCCAGCAGACTACAGGGTTACGAGCAGTACTTC; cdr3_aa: CASRLQGYEQYF
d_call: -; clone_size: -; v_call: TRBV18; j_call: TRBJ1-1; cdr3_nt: TGTGCCAGCTCACCAGGCGAGGGAGCGGGTTTCTTT; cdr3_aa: CASSPGEGAGFF
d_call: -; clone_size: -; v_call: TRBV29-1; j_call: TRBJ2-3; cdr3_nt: TGCAGCGCCCGGGACCCCCGGGAGACAGATACGCAGTATTTT; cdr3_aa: CSARDPRETDTQYF
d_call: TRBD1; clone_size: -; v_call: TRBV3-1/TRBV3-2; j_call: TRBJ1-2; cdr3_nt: TGTGCCAGCAGCCCCCGGGACAGTGTTAGCTATGGCTACACCTTC; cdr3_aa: CASSPRDSVSYGYTF
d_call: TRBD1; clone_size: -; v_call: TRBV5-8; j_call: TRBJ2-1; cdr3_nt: TGTGCCAGCAGCTTGGCGGGACAGGGGTACAATGAGCAGTTCTTC; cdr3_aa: CASSLAGQGYNEQFF
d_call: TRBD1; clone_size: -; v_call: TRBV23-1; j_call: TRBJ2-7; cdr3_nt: TGCGCCAGCAGAAAAGGACAGGGACCCTACGAGCAGTACTTC; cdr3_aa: CASRKGQGPYEQYF
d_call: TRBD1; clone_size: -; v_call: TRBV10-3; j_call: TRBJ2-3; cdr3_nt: TGTGCCATCAGCTCTCAACAGGGGGGAGATACGCAGTATTTT; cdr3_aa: CAISSQQGGDTQYF
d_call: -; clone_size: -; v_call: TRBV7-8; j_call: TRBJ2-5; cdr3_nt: TGTGCCAGCAGCTCAAGACAAACAGAGACCCAGTACTTC; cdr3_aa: CASSSRQTETQYF
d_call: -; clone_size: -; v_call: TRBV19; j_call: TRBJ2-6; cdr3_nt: TGTGCCAGTAGTATGGGCCAGGCCTCTGGGGCCAACGTCCTGACTTTC; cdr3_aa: CASSMGQASGANVLTF
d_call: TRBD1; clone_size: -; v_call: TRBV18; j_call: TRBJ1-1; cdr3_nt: TGTGCCAGCTCACCATCTTTCTTGGGGAACAGGGGGGGGAGCACTGAAGCTTTCTTT; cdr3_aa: CASSPSFLGNRGGSTEAFF
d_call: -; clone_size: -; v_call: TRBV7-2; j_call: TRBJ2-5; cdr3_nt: TGTGCCAGCAGCTTAGGCGGGTACCAAGAGACCCAGTACTTC; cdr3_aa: CASSLGGYQETQYF
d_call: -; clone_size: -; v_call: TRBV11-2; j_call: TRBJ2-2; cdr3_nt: TGTGCCAGCAGCTTCCGTGAGCGCTCCACCGGGGAGCTGTTTTTT; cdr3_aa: CASSFRERSTGELFF
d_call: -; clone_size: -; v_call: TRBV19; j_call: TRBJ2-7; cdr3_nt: TGTGCACAGGGTCTGTTCTCCTACGAGCAGTACTTC; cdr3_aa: CAQGLFSYEQYF
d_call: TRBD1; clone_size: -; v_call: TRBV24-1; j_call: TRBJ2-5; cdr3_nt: TGTGCCACCAGTGAGGACAGGGGATACCAAGAGACCCAGTACTTC; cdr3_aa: CATSEDRGYQETQYF
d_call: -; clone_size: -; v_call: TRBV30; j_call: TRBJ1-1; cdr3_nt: TGTGCCTGGAGCCGAAGGGGCGGGGGAACTGAAGCTTTCTTT; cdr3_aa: CAWSRRGGGTEAFF
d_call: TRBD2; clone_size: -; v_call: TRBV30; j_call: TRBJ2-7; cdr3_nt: TGTGCCTGGAGGGGTCTAGCGGGCTACGAGCAGTACTTC; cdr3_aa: CAWRGLAGYEQYF
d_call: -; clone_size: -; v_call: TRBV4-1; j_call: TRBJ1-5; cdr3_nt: TGCGCCAGCAGCCAAGCTTCCTATCAGCCCCAGCATTTT; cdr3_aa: CASSQASYQPQHF
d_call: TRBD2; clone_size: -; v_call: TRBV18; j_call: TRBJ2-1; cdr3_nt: TGTGCCAGCTCACAGGGACTAGCGGAGATCAATGAGCAGTTCTTC; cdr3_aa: CASSQGLAEINEQFF
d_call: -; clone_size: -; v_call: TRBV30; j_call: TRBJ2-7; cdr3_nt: TGTGCCTGGGCCCGTACCTCTAGGGGGATGAGCGAGCAGTACTTC; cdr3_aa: CAWARTSRGMSEQYF
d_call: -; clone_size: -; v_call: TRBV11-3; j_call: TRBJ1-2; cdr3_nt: TGTGCCAGCAGCCCCCGCGGGGACGGCTACACCTTC; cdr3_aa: CASSPRGDGYTF
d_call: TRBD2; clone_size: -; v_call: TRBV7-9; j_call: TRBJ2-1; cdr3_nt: TGTGCCAGCAGCTTACTGACTAGCAGTTACAATGAGCAGTTCTTC; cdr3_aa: CASSLLTSSYNEQFF
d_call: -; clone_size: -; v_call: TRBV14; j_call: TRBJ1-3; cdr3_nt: TGTGCGGCGGGGAACTCTGGAAACACCATATATTTT; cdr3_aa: CAAGNSGNTIYF
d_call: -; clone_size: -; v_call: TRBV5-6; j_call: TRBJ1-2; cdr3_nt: TGTGCCAGCAGCTCCCCCCGGGGGGCTGGTGGCTACACCTTC; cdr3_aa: CASSSPRGAGGYTF
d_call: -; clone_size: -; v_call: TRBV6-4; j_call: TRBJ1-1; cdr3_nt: TGTGCCAGCAGTTATGACGGCAGGGGTGGCACTGAAGCTTTCTTT; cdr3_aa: CASSYDGRGGTEAFF
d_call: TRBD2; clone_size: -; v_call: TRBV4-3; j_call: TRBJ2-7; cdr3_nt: TGCGCCAGCAGCCAAGATCTGCGGGGGGTAGGCTACGAGCAGTACTTC; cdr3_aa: CASSQDLRGVGYEQYF
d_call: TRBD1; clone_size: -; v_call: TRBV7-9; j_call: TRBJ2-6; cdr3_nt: TGTGCCAGCAGCCAAGGGGGCAGGGTTTCTGGGGCCAACGTCCTGACTTTC; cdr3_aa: CASSQGGRVSGANVLTF
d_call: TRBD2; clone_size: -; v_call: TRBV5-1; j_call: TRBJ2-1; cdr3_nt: TGCGCCAGCAGCTTGGGACTAGCGGGTAACAATGAGCAGTTCTTC; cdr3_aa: CASSLGLAGNNEQFF
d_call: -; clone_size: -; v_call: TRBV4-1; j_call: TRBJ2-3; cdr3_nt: TGCGCCAGCAGCCAAGAAAAAGCAATCTCCACAGATACGCAGTATTTT; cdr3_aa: CASSQEKAISTDTQYF
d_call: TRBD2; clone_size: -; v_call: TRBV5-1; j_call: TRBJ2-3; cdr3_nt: TGCGCCAGCAGCTTAGGTAGCGGGTCAACGGATACGCAGTATTTT; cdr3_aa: CASSLGSGSTDTQYF
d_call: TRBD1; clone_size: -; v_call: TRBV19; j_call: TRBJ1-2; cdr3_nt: TGTGCCAGTACCCGGGACAGGGATTATGGCTACACCTTC; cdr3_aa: CASTRDRDYGYTF
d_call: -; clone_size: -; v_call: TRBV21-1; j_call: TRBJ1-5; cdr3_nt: TGTGCCAGCGGCGAGGGGGCTGGTCAGCCCCAGCATTTT; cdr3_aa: CASGEGAGQPQHF
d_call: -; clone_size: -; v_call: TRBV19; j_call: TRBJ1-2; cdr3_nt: TGTGCCAGTAGTACACTACAGGGTCTTCTGGGCTCCTATGGCTACACCTTC; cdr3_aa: CASSTLQGLLGSYGYTF
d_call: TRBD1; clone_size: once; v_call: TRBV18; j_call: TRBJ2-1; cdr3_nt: TGTGCCACTCAGAAGGACAGGGGTTACAATGAGCAGTTCTTC; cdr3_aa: CATQKDRGYNEQFF
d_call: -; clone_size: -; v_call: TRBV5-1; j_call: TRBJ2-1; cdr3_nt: TGCGCCAGCAGCCTCGGCGGGACCCTAGCCAATGAGCAGTTCTTC; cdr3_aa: CASSLGGTLANEQFF
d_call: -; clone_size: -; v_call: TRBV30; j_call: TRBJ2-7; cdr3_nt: TGTGCCTGGAGTTCTTGGGCCGGGACTTTGTACTACGAGCAGTACTTC; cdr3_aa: CAWSSWAGTLYYEQYF
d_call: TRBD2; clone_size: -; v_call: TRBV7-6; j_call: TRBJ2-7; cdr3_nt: TGTGCCAGCAGCTTAAGCGGGAGCTCCTACGAGCAGTACTTC; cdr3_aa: CASSLSGSSYEQYF
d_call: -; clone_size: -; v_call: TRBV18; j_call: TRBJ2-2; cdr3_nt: TGTGCCAGCTCAGCTAGGGGACTCTGGAACACCGGGGAGCTGTTTTTT; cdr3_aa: CASSARGLWNTGELFF